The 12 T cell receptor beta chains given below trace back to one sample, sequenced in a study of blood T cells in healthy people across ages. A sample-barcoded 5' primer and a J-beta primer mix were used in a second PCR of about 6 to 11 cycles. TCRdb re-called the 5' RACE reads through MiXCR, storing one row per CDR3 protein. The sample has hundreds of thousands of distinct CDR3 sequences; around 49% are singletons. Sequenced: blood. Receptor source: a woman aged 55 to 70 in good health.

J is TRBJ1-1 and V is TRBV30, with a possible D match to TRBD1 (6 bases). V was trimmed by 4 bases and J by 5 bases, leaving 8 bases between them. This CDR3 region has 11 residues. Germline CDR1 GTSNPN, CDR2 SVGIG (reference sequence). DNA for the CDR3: TGTGCCTGGAAAACAGGGACTGAAGCTTTCTTT. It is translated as CAWKTGTEAFF.

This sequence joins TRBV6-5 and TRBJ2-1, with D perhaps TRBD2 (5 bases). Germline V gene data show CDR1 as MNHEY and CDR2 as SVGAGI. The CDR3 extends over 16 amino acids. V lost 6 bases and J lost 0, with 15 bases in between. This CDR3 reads CASRLGGRASYNEQFF. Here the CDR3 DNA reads TGTGCCAGCAGGCTAGGTGGGAGAGCCTCCTACAATGAGCAGTTCTTC.

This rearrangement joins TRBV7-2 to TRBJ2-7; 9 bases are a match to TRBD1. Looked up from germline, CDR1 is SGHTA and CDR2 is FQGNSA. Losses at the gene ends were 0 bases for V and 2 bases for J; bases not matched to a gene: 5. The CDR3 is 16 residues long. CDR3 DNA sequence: TGTGCCAGCAGCTTAGCTACCGGGACAGGGACCTACGAGCAGTACTTC. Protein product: CASSLATGTGTYEQYF.

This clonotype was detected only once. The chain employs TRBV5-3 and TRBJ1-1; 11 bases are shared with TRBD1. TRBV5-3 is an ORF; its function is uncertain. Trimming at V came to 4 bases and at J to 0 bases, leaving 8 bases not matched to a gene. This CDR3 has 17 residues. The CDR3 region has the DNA TGTGCCAGAAGCGCTCCGGGACAGGGGGAGATGAACACTGAAGCTTTCTTT. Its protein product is CARSAPGQGEMNTEAFF.

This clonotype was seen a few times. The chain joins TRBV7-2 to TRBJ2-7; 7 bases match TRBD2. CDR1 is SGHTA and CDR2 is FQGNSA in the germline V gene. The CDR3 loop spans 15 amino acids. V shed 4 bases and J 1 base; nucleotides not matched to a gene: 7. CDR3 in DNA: TGTGCCAGCAGCTCCCGTAGCGGGCGTTCCTACGAGCAGTACTTC. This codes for CASSSRSGRSYEQYF.

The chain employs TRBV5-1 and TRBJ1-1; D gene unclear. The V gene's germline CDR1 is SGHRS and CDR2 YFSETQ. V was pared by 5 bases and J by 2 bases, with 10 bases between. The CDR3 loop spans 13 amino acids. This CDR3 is CASSPATNTEAFF. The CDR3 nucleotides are TGCGCCAGCAGTCCTGCAACCAACACTGAAGCTTTCTTT.

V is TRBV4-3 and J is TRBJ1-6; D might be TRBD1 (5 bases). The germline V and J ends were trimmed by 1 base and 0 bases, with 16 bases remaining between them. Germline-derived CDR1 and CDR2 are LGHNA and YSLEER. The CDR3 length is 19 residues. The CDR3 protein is CASSQGREAASSYNSPLHF. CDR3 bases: TGCGCCAGCAGCCAAGGCAGGGAGGCGGCGAGCTCCTATAATTCACCCCTCCACTTT.

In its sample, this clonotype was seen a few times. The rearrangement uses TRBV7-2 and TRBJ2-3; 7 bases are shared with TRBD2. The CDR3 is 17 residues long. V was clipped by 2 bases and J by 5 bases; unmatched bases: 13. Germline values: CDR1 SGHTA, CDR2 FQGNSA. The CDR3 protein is CASSLIIGGSKRDTQYF. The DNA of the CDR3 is TGTGCCAGCAGCTTAATCATAGGCGGGAGTAAGCGAGATACGCAGTATTTT.

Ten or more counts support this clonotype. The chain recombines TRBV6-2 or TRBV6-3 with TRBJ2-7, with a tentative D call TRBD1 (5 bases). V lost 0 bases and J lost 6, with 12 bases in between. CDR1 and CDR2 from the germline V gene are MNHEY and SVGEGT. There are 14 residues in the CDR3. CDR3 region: CASSYSRQLAEQYF. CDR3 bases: TGTGCCAGCAGTTACTCGAGACAGTTAGCCGAGCAGTACTTC.

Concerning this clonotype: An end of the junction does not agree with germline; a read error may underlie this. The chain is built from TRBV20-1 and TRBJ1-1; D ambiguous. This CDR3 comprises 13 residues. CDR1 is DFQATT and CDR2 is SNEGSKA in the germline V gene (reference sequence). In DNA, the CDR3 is TGCAGTGCTAGCCAAAAAGGGAACACTAAAGCTTTCTTT. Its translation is CSASQKGNTKAFF.

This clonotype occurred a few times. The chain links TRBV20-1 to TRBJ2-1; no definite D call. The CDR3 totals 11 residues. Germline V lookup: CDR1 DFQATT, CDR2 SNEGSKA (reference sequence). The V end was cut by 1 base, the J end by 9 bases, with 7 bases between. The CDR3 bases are TGCAGTGCTAGAGCCAGTGCTGAGCAGTTCTTC. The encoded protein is CSARASAEQFF.

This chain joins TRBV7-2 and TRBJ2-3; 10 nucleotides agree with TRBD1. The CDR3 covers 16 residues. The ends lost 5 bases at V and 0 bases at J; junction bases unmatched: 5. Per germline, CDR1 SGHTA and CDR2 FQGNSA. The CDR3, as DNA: TGTGCCAGCAGCCTGGGACAGGGGTTCAGCACAGATACGCAGTATTTT. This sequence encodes CASSLGQGFSTDTQYF. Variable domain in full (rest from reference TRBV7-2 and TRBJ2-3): GAGVSQSPSNKVTEKGKDVELRCDPISGHTALYWYRQSLGQGLEFLIYFQGNSAPDKSGLPSDRFSAERTGGSVSTLTIQRTQQEDSAVYLCASSLGQGFSTDTQYFGPGTRLTVL.